This is a list of T cell receptor beta chains from one sample in a study of cytomegalovirus exposure and HLA in healthy donors. TCRdb's table, derived via immunoSEQ multiplex PCR, lists solely in-frame clones and lacks some. Among tens of thousands of clones listed, around 78% were seen once. Material: PBMCs. Receptor source: a male donor in good health and CMV-seropositive. The CDR3 runs from the conserved cysteine through the conserved F or W. The D gene is left open where the match is weak. Size is omitted from some rows. Given values are once, few, many or a class for expanded clones.

v_call	d_call	j_call	clone_size	cdr3_length	cdr3_nt	cdr3_aa
TRBV27	TRBD1	TRBJ1-1	.	16	TGTGCCAGCAGTTCAATAAACAGGGGGCTGGGGACTGAAGCTTTCTTT	CASSSINRGLGTEAFF
TRBV5-1	TRBD1	TRBJ2-2	.	17	TGCGCCAGCAGCCCGGACAGGGGTTTAGGGAACACCGGGGAGCTGTTTTTT	CASSPDRGLGNTGELFF
TRBV6-6	.	TRBJ2-2	once	15	TGTGCCAGCAGTACCTCTACTAGGGCGACCGGGGAGCTGTTTTTT	CASSTSTRATGELFF
TRBV5-4	TRBD1	TRBJ1-3	.	15	TGTGCCAGCAGCCCGACGACAGGGGCTGGAAACACCATATATTTT	CASSPTTGAGNTIYF
TRBV5-1	.	TRBJ1-4	few	15	TGCGCCAGCAGGGCCCGAGACAGCTTCAATGAAAAACTGTTTTTT	CASRARDSFNEKLFF
TRBV11-2	TRBD2	TRBJ2-7	.	16	TGTGCCAGCAGCTTACACAGCGGGATCCCCCCCTACGAGCAGTACTTC	CASSLHSGIPPYEQYF
TRBV27	TRBD1	TRBJ1-4	.	12	TGTGCCAGCCATTCTCGGCAGGGGGCACTGTTTTTT	CASHSRQGALFF
TRBV14	TRBD2	TRBJ2-7	.	20	TGTGCCAGCAGCCAAGGGCTCCCGACTGGACTAGCGGCCCTAACGGGCGAGCAGTACTTC	CASSQGLPTGLAALTGEQYF
TRBV29-1	TRBD2	TRBJ2-5	once	16	TGCAGCACCTCCGGGGGGGTAGCGGGAGCCCAAGAGACCCAGTACTTC	CSTSGGVAGAQETQYF
TRBV5-6	TRBD1	TRBJ2-4	.	17	TGTGCCAGCAGCGGGGAAGGGACAGGGCTAGCCAAAAACATTCAGTACTTC	CASSGEGTGLAKNIQYF
TRBV5-1	TRBD1	TRBJ2-1	.	15	TGCGCCAGCAGCTTGGGACAGGGCTCCTACAATGAGCAGTTCTTC	CASSLGQGSYNEQFF
TRBV10-3	.	TRBJ2-7	.	13	TGTGCCACCTCCACAGGAGATGCCTACGAGCAGTACTTC	CATSTGDAYEQYF
TRBV7-2	TRBD1	TRBJ1-2	.	13	TGTGCCAGCAGCCGGGGACAGCTTGAGGGCTACACCTTC	CASSRGQLEGYTF
TRBV13	.	TRBJ2-1	.	16	TGTGCCAGCAGCTCTGTGACAGACCTAACCTACAATGAGCAGTTCTTC	CASSSVTDLTYNEQFF
TRBV5-1	TRBD2	TRBJ2-1	.	15	TGCGCCAGCACCTTGAGGCTAGCGGGAGACAATGAGCAGTTCTTC	CASTLRLAGDNEQFF
TRBV7-9	TRBD1	TRBJ2-7	.	14	TGTGCCAGCAGGGGAGAAGGGACAGGGCACGAGCAGTACTTC	CASRGEGTGHEQYF